The 32 T cell receptor beta chains below were found in one sample sequenced in a study of T cell repertoires in cytomegalovirus infection. MiXCR was run by TCRdb on the reads, yielding one entry per CDR3 protein. This sample has around 450,000 distinct CDR3 sequences; 30% to 40% occur once, and the top ten carry roughly an eighth. The sequenced sample consisted of PBMCs. The receptors shown here come from a human donor in good health (CMV status not recorded). Some clones in this sample may be carry-over from other donors' samples.

Regarding this clonotype: It may be a read error: a sequence one base away is much more abundant. The rearrangement joins TRBV6-5 to TRBJ1-1; D is perhaps TRBD1 (6 bases). CDR3 length: 15 residues. Germline V gene lookup returns CDR1 MNHEY and CDR2 SVGAGI. Here the CDR3 reads CARSYGRQGQTEAFF. In DNA, the CDR3 is TGTGCCCGCAGTTACGGTAGGCAGGGGCAGACTGAAGCTTTCTTT.

The rearrangement links TRBV12-3 or TRBV12-4 to TRBJ1-2; the D is unclear. The CDR3 contains 13 residues. V was trimmed by 6 bases and J by 4 bases, leaving 12 bases between them. The CDR3 DNA follows: TGTGCCAGCAGCCGCGGTCCCTTCTATGGCTACACCTTC. This gives the protein CASSRGPFYGYTF.

The rearrangement links TRBV7-2 to TRBJ2-7; 11 bases match TRBD2. There are 16 residues in the CDR3. The trim removed 3 bases at V and 5 bases at J, leaving 9 bases unmatched. Germline V gene lookup returns CDR1 SGHTA and CDR2 FQGNSA. The CDR3 spells CASSFDSGGAENEQYF. In DNA, the CDR3 is TGTGCCAGCAGCTTCGATAGCGGGGGGGCTGAGAACGAGCAGTACTTC. Based on the CDR3 plus reference TRBV7-2 and TRBJ2-7, the full variable domain is GAGVSQSPSNKVTEKGKDVELRCDPISGHTALYWYRQSLGQGLEFLIYFQGNSAPDKSGLPSDRFSAERTGGSVSTLTIQRTQQEDSAVYLCASSFDSGGAENEQYFGPGTRLTVT.

The chain has TRBV7-8 and TRBJ2-3; TRBD2 matches 7 bases. This CDR3 is 15 amino acids long. V trimming: 5 bases; J trimming: 4 bases; junction bases outside the gene matches: 9. CDR1 and CDR2 from the germline V gene are SGHVS and FQNEAQ. The CDR3 DNA is TGTGCCAGCAGCCGCGGTTGGGGGGGAGCAGATACGCAGTATTTT. Translation: CASSRGWGGADTQYF.

This clonotype is categorized as medium-sized. The rearrangement uses TRBV6-1 and TRBJ1-1; 10 nucleotides line up with TRBD1. V lost 6 bases to trimming and J lost 0 bases; unmatched junction nucleotides: 4. There are 15 residues in the CDR3. Germline assignment: CDR1 MNHNS and CDR2 SASEGT. CDR3 sequence (DNA): TGTGCCAGCAGGGACAGGGGGGCCGTGAACACTGAAGCTTTCTTT. Its protein is CASRDRGAVNTEAFF.

This clonotype was seen more than once but under ten times. The chain has TRBV24-1 and TRBJ2-7; 7 bases fit TRBD1. Trimming cost V 7 bases and J 2 bases; bases outside gene matches: 4. Germline V lookup: CDR1 KGHDR, CDR2 SFDVKD. The CDR3 spans 13 residues. The CDR3 region has the DNA TGTGCCACCAGCCGACAGGGAACCTACGAGCAGTACTTC. Residues: CATSRQGTYEQYF.

This clonotype was detected a few times. The chain joins TRBV14 to TRBJ2-3; D remains ambiguous. Germline-derived CDR1 and CDR2 are SGHDN and FVKESK. V was clipped by 4 bases and J by 8 bases, with 16 bases between them. The CDR3 sequence is 14 residues long. The chain's CDR3 is CASSLARADGTQYF. CDR3 DNA sequence: TGTGCCAGCAGCCTCGCCCGGGCTGATGGTACGCAGTATTTT.

This clonotype has just a few counts. J is TRBJ2-3 and V is TRBV6-2 or TRBV6-3; perhaps D is TRBD1 or TRBD2 (5 bases each). The CDR3 totals 16 residues. Trimming removed 4 bases at V and 1 base at J, with 15 bases between. From germline, CDR1 is MNHEY and CDR2 SVGEGT. CDR3 in DNA: TGTGCCAGCAGTTCCCCCGGGGCGGCACGCACAGATACGCAGTATTTT. Its protein is CASSSPGAARTDTQYF.

V usage is TRBV7-9 and J usage is TRBJ1-5; a possible D gene is TRBD1 (5 bases). Germline values: CDR1 SEHNR, CDR2 FQNEAQ (reference sequence). This CDR3 spans 14 amino acids. V lost 0 bases and J lost 7, with 10 bases in between. This CDR3 is CASSLARGVQPQHF. In DNA, the CDR3 is TGTGCCAGCAGCTTAGCGCGGGGGGTCCAGCCCCAGCATTTT.

The CDR3 here is CASSLSQGEQYF. The CDR3 DNA follows: TGTGCCAGCAGCTTAAGTCAGGGCGAGCAGTACTTC. This chain connects TRBV7-2 to TRBJ2-7, with D perhaps matching TRBD1 (5 bases). The CDR3 is 12 residues long. Germline assignment: CDR1 SGHTA and CDR2 FQGNSA. Trimming pared 2 bases from V and 6 bases from J, leaving 8 bases between.

This clonotype was seen more than once but under ten times. V usage is TRBV4-1 and J usage is TRBJ1-2; maybe TRBD1 (6 bases). Deletions cut 0 bases from V and 2 bases from J, with 13 bases between. Germline V gives CDR1 MGHRA, CDR2 YSYEKL. The CDR3 runs to 16 residues. The CDR3 bases are TGCGCCAGCAGCCAAGAAAATCAGGGGCGAAACTATGGCTACACCTTC. This encodes CASSQENQGRNYGYTF.

With regard to this clonotype: A read error may produce the germline difference seen at one junction end. V is TRBV19 and J is TRBJ2-1; TRBD1 agrees at 7 bases. The germline V gene has CDR1 LNHDA and CDR2 SQIVND (reference sequence). CDR3 size: 13 residues. Here the CDR3 DNA reads TGTGCCAGTAGTTGGACAGGATACAATCAGCAGTTCTTC. Amino acids: CASSWTGYNQQFF.

The chain uses TRBV28 and TRBJ1-1; D may be TRBD1 (6 bases). Germline V gene lookup returns CDR1 MDHEN and CDR2 SYDVKM. This CDR3 has 14 amino acids. V lost 5 bases, J lost 3 bases, and 13 bases lay in between. DNA for the CDR3: TGTGCCAGCAGTGCGCCGGGACACCACACTGAAGCTTTCTTT. Residues: CASSAPGHHTEAFF.

This clonotype came up many times. DNA of the CDR3: TGTGCCAGCAGCACATATAACAGGGGGCGCTCTGTCTACGAGCAGTACTTC. This translates into CASSTYNRGRSVYEQYF. The chain links TRBV7-2 to TRBJ2-7; 9 positions agree with TRBD1. The CDR3 extends over 17 amino acids. The J segment lost 3 bases and the V segment lost 5 bases, leaving 14 bases of the junction unmatched. Germline loops: CDR1 SGHTA, CDR2 FQGNSA.

About this clonotype itself: The junction does not match germline at one end; this may be a read error. The chain is built from TRBV19 and TRBJ1-1; 7 bases are a match to TRBD1. Germline V lookup: CDR1 LNHDA, CDR2 SQIVND (reference sequence). The CDR3 contains 14 residues. CDR3 protein: CASSRQGGGTEDFF. For the CDR3, the DNA is TGTGCCAGTAGTAGACAGGGAGGGGGCACTGAAGATTTCTTT.

This chain connects TRBV3-1 to TRBJ1-2, with D perhaps TRBD1 (6 bases). Germline V CDR1 and CDR2: LGHDT, YNNKEL (reference sequence). The CDR3 runs 13 residues. The germline V and J ends were trimmed by 2 bases and 6 bases, with 10 bases remaining between them. The CDR3 DNA follows: TGTGCCAGCAGCCAACAGGGGATGAATGGCTACACCTTC. Residues: CASSQQGMNGYTF.

Regarding this clonotype: This may come from a read error, since a much larger clone is one base off. The chain uses TRBV7-6 and TRBJ2-5; unclear D gene. The CDR3 contains 14 residues. Germline loops: CDR1 SGHVS, CDR2 FNYEAQ. The CDR3: CASSLYGEQETQSF. The CDR3 coding sequence is TGTGCCAGCAGCTTATATGGAGAGCAAGAGACCCAGTCCTTC. The variable domain in full, with the rest retrieved from reference TRBV7-6 and TRBJ2-5, is GAGVSQSPRYKVTKRGQDVALRCDPISGHVSLYWYRQALGQGPEFLTYFNYEAQQDKSGLPNDRFSAERPEGSISTLTIQRTEQRDSAMYRCASSLYGEQETQSFGPGTRLLVL.

The chain combines TRBV6-1 with TRBJ1-6, with D hard to call. Looked up from germline, CDR1 is MNHNS and CDR2 is SASEGT. Trimming left V 11 bases short and J 8 bases short, with 13 bases between. The CDR3 sequence is 12 residues long. The CDR3 DNA reads as TGTGCCGGGCGGGAGGGTTATTCACCCCTCCACTTT. It yields the protein CAGREGYSPLHF.

This clonotype was detected only a few times. This rearrangement joins TRBV13 to TRBJ1-1; no reliable D call. The CDR3 runs 15 residues. V was cut by 5 bases and J by 1 base, with 14 bases left in between. The germline V gene encodes CDR1 PRHDT and CDR2 FYEKMQ (reference sequence). The CDR3 nucleotides are TGTGCCAGCAGCCCGGCCGGATCTCGGAACACTGAAGCTTTCTTT. It is translated as CASSPAGSRNTEAFF. The complete variable domain, with remaining parts taken from reference TRBV13 and TRBJ1-1, reads AAGVIQSPRHLIKEKRETATLKCYPIPRHDTVYWYQQGPGQDPQFLISFYEKMQSDKGSIPDRFSAQQFSDYHSELNMSSLELGDSALYFCASSPAGSRNTEAFFGQGTRLTVV.

CDR3 in DNA: TGTGCCAGCAGTTACGAGTTGGGGGTGGCAGGTGGCTACACCTTC. Protein sequence: CASSYELGVAGGYTF. J is TRBJ1-2 and V is TRBV6-5, with D tentatively TRBD1 (5 bases). The CDR3 length is 15 residues. Germline V CDR1 and CDR2: MNHEY, SVGAGI. Trimming pared 2 bases from V and 7 bases from J, leaving 17 bases between.

This clonotype has more than one count but fewer than ten. This chain uses TRBV6-2 or TRBV6-3 with TRBJ1-6; TRBD1 aligns across 7 bases. The CDR3 consists of 14 residues. V lost 6 bases, J lost 8 bases, and 7 bases stayed unmatched. Germline loops: CDR1 MNHEY, CDR2 SVGEGT. The CDR3 DNA is TGTGCCAGCAGGGTGACAGGGACCGATTCACCCCTCCACTTT. It specifies CASRVTGTDSPLHF.

This clonotype was seen at least ten times. The rearrangement joins TRBV7-2 to TRBJ1-2; TRBD1 aligns across 8 bases. The CDR3 has 18 amino acids. Germline loops: CDR1 SGHTA, CDR2 FQGNSA. With V trimmed by 5 bases and J by 5 bases, 19 bases remained unmatched. CDR3 in amino acids: CASSTRPPATGVRYGYTF. CDR3 DNA: TGTGCCAGCAGCACTCGACCCCCGGCGACAGGGGTTCGTTATGGCTACACCTTC.

The chain joins TRBV6-1 to TRBJ2-1, with a possible D match to TRBD2 (5 bases). The CDR3 contains 15 residues. Trimming left V 5 bases short and J 1 base short, with 12 bases between. Germline V gene sequence: CDR1 MNHNS, CDR2 SASEGT. The DNA of the CDR3 is TGTGCCAGCAGTCCCACGGGATTGTCCTACAATGAGCAGTTCTTC. It encodes CASSPTGLSYNEQFF.

This clonotype was observed a few times. The chain links TRBV28 to TRBJ1-3, with a tentative D call TRBD1 (6 bases). CDR3 size: 16 residues. The V end lost 2 bases, the J end lost 0 bases, and 11 bases lay between the germline ends. Germline lookup yields CDR1 MDHEN and CDR2 SYDVKM. CDR3 coding DNA: TGTGCCAGCAGTTTAGCAGGGGCTTTCTCTGGAAACACCATATATTTT. Its translation is CASSLAGAFSGNTIYF. The full variable domain, completed using reference TRBV28 and TRBJ1-3, is DVKVTQSSRYLVKRTGEKVFLECVQDMDHENMFWYRQDPGLGLRLIYFSYDVKMKEKGDIPEGYSVSREKKERFSLILESASTNQTSMYLCASSLAGAFSGNTIYFGEGSWLTVV.

The chain couples TRBV4-1 to TRBJ2-1, with 7 bases that match TRBD1. With 4 bases clipped from V and 6 bases from J, the junction kept 9 bases outside the gene matches. This CDR3 has 15 residues. Per the germline V gene, CDR1 is MGHRA and CDR2 is YSYEKL. Here the CDR3 reads CASSLTGQDINEQFF. The CDR3 coding sequence is TGCGCCAGCAGCCTGACTGGACAGGACATCAATGAGCAGTTCTTC.

Only a few counts were recorded for this clonotype. For the CDR3, the DNA is TGCAGCGTTGAAGTCGCAGGGAATAACACTGAAGCTTTCTTT. This translates into CSVEVAGNNTEAFF. V and J are TRBV29-1 and TRBJ1-1; possibly TRBD1 for D (5 bases). The germline gives CDR1 SQVTM, CDR2 ANQGSEA. The V and J ends lost 1 base and 2 bases respectively, with 11 bases between them. The CDR3 length is 14 residues.

The gene calls are TRBV7-3 and TRBJ2-7, with 9 bases that match TRBD1. Germline CDR1 and CDR2: SGHTA and FQGTGA. The CDR3 is 15 residues long. J gave up 4 bases and V 4 bases, and 8 bases lay outside the gene matches. As DNA, the CDR3 is TGTGCCAGCAGCTCAGGGACAGGGATCGAGTACGAGCAGTACTTC. Protein product: CASSSGTGIEYEQYF.

A remark on this clonotype: A read error may account for a junction end that differs from germline. V usage is TRBV20-1 and J usage is TRBJ2-7; 8 positions agree with TRBD1. From germline, CDR1 is DFQATT and CDR2 SNEGSKA (reference sequence). This CDR3 has 13 residues. The CDR3 bases are TGCAGTGCTAGGGACAGGGAATACTACGGGCAGTACTTC. Protein product: CSARDREYYGQYF.

As to this clonotype: A read error may produce the germline difference seen at one junction end. The V call is TRBV20-1, the J call TRBJ2-3; 7 nucleotides align to TRBD1. The germline V gene has CDR1 DFQATT and CDR2 SNEGSKA (reference sequence). The CDR3 extends over 15 amino acids. This CDR3 is CSSRDIRGTTDTQYF. The CDR3, as DNA: TGCAGTTCTAGAGATATCAGGGGGACCACAGATACGCAGTATTTT.

This chain uses TRBV7-3 with TRBJ2-7; D perhaps matches TRBD1 (5 bases). The CDR3 spans 18 residues. Germline CDR1 reads SGHTA; CDR2 reads FQGTGA. Trimming took 2 bases from V and 6 from J, leaving 26 bases between them. The CDR3 protein is CASSLCTTNRWGPCEQYF. The CDR3 nucleotides read TGTGCCAGCAGCTTATGTACAACGAACCGATGGGGCCCTTGCGAGCAGTACTTC.

This clonotype occurred a few times. The chain recombines TRBV11-2 with TRBJ2-7; 9 bases are shared with TRBD1. CDR3 length: 15 residues. Germline CDR1 is SGHAT and CDR2 is FQNNGV. V shed 4 bases and J 6 bases; nucleotides not matched to a gene: 10. CDR3 region: CASSSIRDRALEQYF. The CDR3 nucleotides are TGTGCCAGCAGCTCCATCCGGGACAGGGCCCTCGAGCAGTACTTC.

About this clonotype: At one end the junction does not follow the germline gene, possibly because of a read error. The J gene is TRBJ2-5, the V gene TRBV11-2; 9 bases map to TRBD1. Looked up from germline, CDR1 is SGHAT and CDR2 is FQNNGV. This CDR3 comprises 17 residues. The CDR3 protein is CASSLKEGQGWGETPYF. The CDR3 DNA follows: TGTGCCAGCAGCCTTAAGGAGGGACAGGGCTGGGGAGAGACCCCGTACTTC.